The clone carrying this TCR beta chain was seen ten or more times. The antigen remains undetermined. This record comes from a study of human T cells and chemical hapten exposure. At the level of the study: From small differences in pooled library volume came most of the variation in per-sample TCR yields. Study-wide findings and caveats: Following DPC sensitization, TCRs present above 1 in 1000 frequency showed no change.

V was cut by 1 base and J by 0 bases, with 10 bases left in between. From germline, CDR1 is SNHLY and CDR2 FYNNEI. The CDR3 runs 16 residues. Regarding time point: patch test 2, 6 weeks after DPC sensitization. Treatment described: therapeutic diphenylcyclopropenone sensitization with weekly scalp DPC. TCRdb independently ran MiXCR on the RACE reads; one entry per CDR3 protein. The sample carries about 84,000 distinct CDR3 sequences, roughly 10% recorded once. The chain has TRBV2 and TRBJ2-4; D is possibly TRBD2 (6 bases). The clonotype comes from a woman in her 30s with alopecia areata. Some clones in this sample may be carry-over from other donors' samples. This material consisted of whole blood, taken in connection with sensitization to the hapten diphenylcyclopropenone (DPC). The CDR3 bases are TGTGCCAGCAGTGAAGGCGGGGAGCTAGCCAAAAACATTCAGTACTTC. The encoded protein is CASSEGGELAKNIQYF.